This TCR beta chain was retrieved from a study of OX40 agonist ivuxolimab in advanced cancers. About the research overall: Mean age around 64 years, range roughly 20 to 85; approximately 83% male.

The repertoire was sequenced with immunoSEQ multiplex PCR; TCRdb's copy has only in-frame clones and lacks some. Among approximately 70,000 clones, about 82% were seen once, and the ten largest hold 5.5% to 8%. In germline, CDR1 is LNHDA, CDR2 SQIVND (reference sequence). J lost 6 bases, V lost 4 bases, and 5 bases had no gene match. The CDR3 is 14 amino acids. The source is an adult with an advanced solid tumor such as melanoma, head and neck, liver or kidney cancer. Material: CD4+ or CD8+ T cells sorted from blood, obtained in a trial of the OX40 agonist ivuxolimab. The chain combines TRBV19 with TRBJ2-3; 9 bases line up with TRBD2. CDR3 in DNA: TGTGCCAGTAGTAGCGGGAGGGCCTCGGATACGCAGTATTTT. Its translation is CASSSGRASDTQYF.